The 23 T cell receptor beta chains presented below share a single source sample, sequenced in a study of cytomegalovirus exposure and HLA in healthy donors. 13 Jbeta primers and 60 Vbeta primers were used for the PCR. The repertoire was sequenced with immunoSEQ multiplex PCR; TCRdb's copy has only in-frame clones and lacks some. The sample holds roughly 170,000 clones, about 81% seen once. The sequenced material came from PBMCs. These TCRs come from a woman under 40 in good health and CMV-seronegative.

This clone was picked up one time. The identical CDR3 is also encoded by other nucleotide sequences in the sample. The chain recombines TRBV5-1 with TRBJ2-2; no definite D call. Germline loops: CDR1 SGHRS, CDR2 YFSETQ. This CDR3 region has 12 residues. V was cut by 1 base and J by 6 bases, with 4 bases left in between. CDR3 loop: CASSLSSGELFF. The CDR3 bases are TGCGCCAGCAGCTTGTCATCCGGGGAGCTGTTTTTT.

The chain joins TRBV5-4 to TRBJ1-2; D is possibly TRBD1 (5 bases). The ends were cut back, 0 bases at V and 4 bases at J, with 7 bases in the middle. The CDR3 length is 13 residues. CDR1 is SGHNT, CDR2 YYREEE, per germline (reference sequence). The CDR3 protein is CASSLGTIYGYTF. CDR3 DNA: TGTGCCAGCAGCTTGGGGACAATCTATGGCTACACCTTC. The full variable domain, in which reference TRBV5-4 and TRBJ1-2 provide the parts outside the CDR3, is ETGVTQSPTHLIKTRGQQVTLRCSSQSGHNTVSWYQQALGQGPQFIFQYYREEENGRGNFPPRFSGLQFPNYSSELNVNALELDDSALYLCASSLGTIYGYTFGSGTRLTVV.

The genes are TRBV15 and TRBJ1-6, with D perhaps matching TRBD1 (6 bases). V dropped 0 bases and J dropped 7 bases, with 13 bases sitting between them. The germline V gene has CDR1 LNHNV and CDR2 YYDKDF (reference sequence). This CDR3 spans 16 amino acids. CDR3 DNA: TGTGCCACCAGCAGAGATCCGGGACAACAAAATTCACCCCTCCACTTT. Its translation: CATSRDPGQQNSPLHF.

The chain is built from TRBV5-1 and TRBJ2-7, with D possibly TRBD2 on 5 matching bases. The CDR3 has 15 amino acids. With 1 base removed from V and 6 bases from J, the gap between germline ends came to 17 bases. Germline CDR1 and CDR2: SGHRS and YFSETQ. The CDR3 protein is CASSLSTRFASEQYF. The CDR3 DNA sequence: TGCGCCAGCAGCTTGTCCACTAGATTCGCGTCCGAGCAGTACTTC.

CDR3 loop: CASSLRLAGGPKTQYF. CDR3 DNA: TGTGCCAGCAGCTTAAGACTAGCGGGGGGGCCGAAGACCCAGTACTTC. The chain joins TRBV7-8 to TRBJ2-5; TRBD2 matches at 14 bases. The length of the CDR3 is 16 residues. After removal of 2 bases from V and 6 bases from J, the junction contained 5 bases not matched to a gene. From germline, CDR1 is SGHVS and CDR2 FQNEAQ.

The J gene is TRBJ1-2, the V gene TRBV5-8; 7 bases line up with TRBD1. Germline V CDR1 and CDR2: SGHTS, YDEGEE. This CDR3 spans 14 amino acids. The junction had 2 bases not matched to a gene; V was cut back by 3 bases and J by 0 bases. The CDR3 loop is CASSSDRANYGYTF. DNA for the CDR3: TGTGCCAGCAGCTCCGACAGGGCTAACTATGGCTACACCTTC.

V and J are TRBV19 and TRBJ1-5, with no clear D. Trimming pared 4 bases from V and 4 bases from J, leaving 11 bases between. Germline assignment: CDR1 LNHDA and CDR2 SQIVND (reference sequence). This CDR3 is 14 amino acids long. CDR3 coding DNA: TGTGCCAGTAGTAACCGGGTTCTTAATCAGCCCCAGCATTTT. Protein product: CASSNRVLNQPQHF. The whole variable domain, filled in from reference TRBV19 and TRBJ1-5, reads DGGITQSPKYLFRKEGQNVTLSCEQNLNHDAMYWYRQDPGQGLRLIYYSQIVNDFQKGDIAEGYSVSREKKESFPLTVTSAQKNPTAFYLCASSNRVLNQPQHFGDGTRLSIL.

V gene TRBV7-2 combines with J gene TRBJ2-5; 7 bases map to TRBD1. The CDR3 totals 14 residues. Trimming took 7 bases from V and 2 from J; bases not matched to a gene: 7. Germline values: CDR1 SGHTA, CDR2 FQGNSA. CDR3 amino acids: CASTPGTAQETQYF. The CDR3 DNA is TGTGCCAGCACCCCTGGGACAGCACAAGAGACCCAGTACTTC.

The J gene is TRBJ1-4, the V gene TRBV6-1; 7 bases are shared with TRBD1. Germline CDR1 is MNHNS and CDR2 is SASEGT. J lost 5 bases, V lost 4 bases, and 4 bases had no gene match. CDR3 length: 14 residues. The CDR3 region has the DNA TGTGCCAGCAGTGCTGCGACAGGGAATGAAAAACTGTTTTTT. Its protein is CASSAATGNEKLFF.

J is TRBJ2-5 and V is TRBV28; 9 bases line up with TRBD2. CDR1 MDHEN and CDR2 SYDVKM come from the germline V gene. The J segment lost 5 bases and the V segment lost 6 bases, leaving 13 bases of the junction unmatched. The CDR3 is made up of 16 amino acids. The CDR3: CASSHLGVAGDETQYF. The CDR3 DNA reads TGTGCCAGCAGCCATCTGGGGGTAGCGGGAGATGAGACCCAGTACTTC.

This clone has a handful of counts. The chain employs TRBV2 and TRBJ2-3, with 8 bases matching TRBD1. The length of the CDR3 is 15 residues. The V segment lost 6 bases and the J segment 3 bases; nucleotides outside the gene matches: 8. Germline V gene data show CDR1 as SNHLY and CDR2 as FYNNEI. CDR3 in amino acids: CASSKDRVQTDTQYF. The DNA of the CDR3 is TGTGCCAGCAGCAAGGACAGGGTGCAAACAGATACGCAGTATTTT.

The rearrangement uses TRBV7-9 and TRBJ2-3; no clear D gene. The CDR3 is 14 residues long. V lost 0 bases, J lost 2 bases, and 6 bases lay in between. The germline V gene has CDR1 SEHNR and CDR2 FQNEAQ (reference sequence). The CDR3: CASSLADFTDTQYF. Written as DNA, the CDR3 is TGTGCCAGCAGCTTAGCCGACTTCACAGATACGCAGTATTTT.

This chain uses TRBV18 with TRBJ2-7, with 9 bases identical to TRBD2. V shed 3 bases, J shed 1 base, and the junction held 4 bases outside the gene matches. The CDR3 spans 15 residues. Germline values: CDR1 KGHSH, CDR2 LQKENI. CDR3 sequence (DNA): TGTGCCAGCTCACCGTTAGCGGGGGATTCCTACGAGCAGTACTTC. This sequence encodes CASSPLAGDSYEQYF. Based on the CDR3 plus reference TRBV18 and TRBJ2-7, the full variable domain is NAGVMQNPRHLVRRRGQEARLRCSPMKGHSHVYWYRQLPEEGLKFMVYLQKENIIDESGMPKERFSAEFPKEGPSILRIQQVVRGDSAAYFCASSPLAGDSYEQYFGPGTRLTVT.

V is TRBV28 and J is TRBJ2-7; 7 bases line up with TRBD2. The CDR3 sequence is 15 residues long. The germline V gene encodes CDR1 MDHEN and CDR2 SYDVKM. V lost 4 bases and J lost 2; bases outside the gene matches: 8. This CDR3 reads CASSYLAGTTYEQYF. CDR3 bases: TGTGCCAGCAGTTACCTTGCAGGGACTACCTACGAGCAGTACTTC.

V is TRBV7-9 and J is TRBJ1-1, with 7 positions matching TRBD1. J lost 11 bases, V lost 5 bases, and 11 bases had no gene match. There are 13 residues in the CDR3. Per germline, CDR1 SEHNR and CDR2 FQNEAQ (reference sequence). CDR3 sequence (DNA): TGTGCCAGCAGCCCTATCGGTGACAGGGTGGCTTTCTTT. Amino acids: CASSPIGDRVAFF.

The V gene is TRBV11-2, the J gene TRBJ1-6, with 7 bases that match TRBD1. This CDR3 is 17 amino acids long. V gave up 5 bases and J gave up 4 bases; unmatched junction bases: 11. Per the germline V gene, CDR1 is SGHAT and CDR2 is FQNNGV. The CDR3, as DNA: TGTGCCAGCAGCCATGACAGGGTGCCCCCTTATAATTCACCCCTCCACTTT. Amino acid sequence: CASSHDRVPPYNSPLHF.

CDR3 in DNA: TGTGCCAGCAGTCGTCCCGGGACAGGGGGCGAGCAGTTCTTC. As protein: CASSRPGTGGEQFF. The chain recombines TRBV6-5 with TRBJ2-1; 12 positions match TRBD1. Losses at the gene ends were 5 bases for V and 10 bases for J; bases not matched to a gene: 6. The CDR3 extends over 14 amino acids. Germline V CDR1 and CDR2: MNHEY, SVGAGI.

The chain has TRBV28 and TRBJ2-5; D is perhaps TRBD2 (5 bases). The CDR3 loop spans 14 amino acids. V dropped 3 bases and J dropped 2 bases, with 10 bases sitting between them. Per germline, CDR1 MDHEN and CDR2 SYDVKM. The DNA for the CDR3 is TGTGCCAGCAGTTTCGGGATTCCGCAAGAGACCCAGTACTTC. This translates into CASSFGIPQETQYF. The whole variable domain, filled in from reference TRBV28 and TRBJ2-5, reads DVKVTQSSRYLVKRTGEKVFLECVQDMDHENMFWYRQDPGLGLRLIYFSYDVKMKEKGDIPEGYSVSREKKERFSLILESASTNQTSMYLCASSFGIPQETQYFGPGTRLLVL.

The gene calls are TRBV9 and TRBJ2-7; 7 positions match TRBD2. The CDR3 contains 14 residues. V trimming: 3 bases; J trimming: 2 bases; junction bases outside the gene matches: 5. Germline CDR1 SGDLS, CDR2 YYNGEE. CDR3: CASSGSAGPYEQYF. For the CDR3, the DNA is TGTGCCAGCAGCGGCTCAGCGGGGCCCTACGAGCAGTACTTC.

The rearrangement joins TRBV7-3 to TRBJ2-3; D perhaps matches TRBD2 (5 bases). Trimming removed 2 bases at V and 6 bases at J, with 15 bases between. Per germline, CDR1 SGHTA and CDR2 FQGTGA. The CDR3 is 15 amino acids. The DNA of the CDR3 is TGTGCCAGCAGCTTAGAATCGGCTAGCCCTGATACGCAGTATTTT. Residues: CASSLESASPDTQYF.

About this clone: One junction end does not reproduce the germline sequence, and a read error may be involved. This chain joins TRBV10-3 and TRBJ2-6; tentative D call: TRBD1 (6 bases). Germline V gene sequence: CDR1 ENHRY, CDR2 SYGVKD. This CDR3 has 16 amino acids. The CDR3 here is CAISEGRAVGANGLTF. CDR3 DNA sequence: TGTGCCATCAGTGAAGGCAGGGCCGTGGGGGCCAACGGCCTGACTTTC.

There are a few counts of this clone. This rearrangement joins TRBV30 to TRBJ1-3; 7 bases are a match to TRBD1. Germline loops: CDR1 GTSNPN, CDR2 SVGIG (reference sequence). The CDR3 extends over 21 amino acids. V lost 2 bases and J lost 0; bases outside the gene matches: 22. CDR3: CAWSSAWDSQKSYSSGNTIYF. The CDR3 bases are TGTGCCTGGAGTTCAGCATGGGACAGCCAAAAATCGTATAGCTCTGGAAACACCATATATTTT.

As DNA, the CDR3 is TGTGCCAGCAGTGAAGGCAGAGGTTGGACAGGCGGGGACACTGAAGCTTTCTTT. It is translated as CASSEGRGWTGGDTEAFF. The rearrangement uses TRBV2 and TRBJ1-1; 7 bases agree with TRBD1. The germline CDR1 and CDR2 sequences are SNHLY and FYNNEI. The CDR3 extends over 18 amino acids. With 1 base clipped from V and 3 bases from J, the junction kept 14 bases outside the gene matches.